Presented here are 15 T cell receptor beta chains from one specimen sequenced in a study of blood T cell repertoires in COVID-19. Here immunoSEQ multiplex PCR was the method, and the copy in TCRdb shows in-frame clones only, minus some. The data hold approximately 25,000 clones, with roughly four fifths observed a single time. What was sequenced was peripheral blood. The receptors come from a human donor in a cohort sampled during active COVID-19.

V and J are TRBV10-3 and TRBJ1-3; D perhaps matches TRBD1 (6 bases). CDR3 size: 16 residues. Trimming shortened V by 0 bases and J by 3 bases, and 12 bases separated the two germline ends. The germline CDR1 and CDR2 sequences are ENHRY and SYGVKD. CDR3 DNA sequence: TGTGCCATCAGTGAGTCAGGGGGAAGACGTGGAAACACCATATATTTT. Residues: CAISESGGRRGNTIYF.

The chain employs TRBV21-1 and TRBJ2-7; TRBD1, the table's D call, lacks a check against the DNA. TRBV21-1 is a recognized pseudogene. The CDR3 spans 13 residues. DNA of the CDR3: TGTGCCAGCAGAGGGACAGGGTACTACGAGCAGTACTTC. It translates to CASRGTGYYEQYF.

This clone was found a few times. The V and J genes are TRBV9 and TRBJ2-3; 9 bases are a match to TRBD2. The CDR3 sequence is 16 residues long. V gave up 2 bases and J gave up 3 bases; unmatched junction bases: 7. Germline lookup yields CDR1 SGDLS and CDR2 YYNGEE. CDR3 in DNA: TGTGCCAGCAGCGTTCCGCGGGAGGGGGGTACAGATACGCAGTATTTT. It specifies CASSVPREGGTDTQYF.

The chain joins TRBV12-3 or TRBV12-4 to TRBJ2-2; D gene ambiguous. V was trimmed by 3 bases and J by 6 bases, leaving 5 bases between them. There are 12 residues in the CDR3. CDR3 in amino acids: CASSFGSGELFF. The CDR3 region has the DNA TGTGCCAGCAGTTTCGGGTCCGGGGAGCTGTTTTTT.

CDR3 in amino acids: CASSFQGEFEKLFF. CDR3 DNA: TGTGCCAGCAGTTTCCAGGGGGAATTTGAAAAACTGTTTTTT. The rearrangement uses TRBV28 and TRBJ1-4, with 7 bases fitting TRBD1. The trim removed 3 bases at V and 7 bases at J, leaving 5 bases unmatched. This CDR3 is 14 amino acids long. Germline CDR1 reads MDHEN; CDR2 reads SYDVKM. Full variable domain (rest looked up from reference TRBV28 and TRBJ1-4): DVKVTQSSRYLVKRTGEKVFLECVQDMDHENMFWYRQDPGLGLRLIYFSYDVKMKEKGDIPEGYSVSREKKERFSLILESASTNQTSMYLCASSFQGEFEKLFFGSGTQLSVL.

The chain carries TRBV4-2 and TRBJ1-1; 8 nucleotides align to TRBD1. V trimming: 3 bases; J trimming: 1 base; junction bases outside the gene matches: 10. The CDR3 loop spans 17 amino acids. CDR1 is LGHNA and CDR2 is YNFKEQ in the germline V gene. CDR3: CASSQEAQGAGNTEAFF. The CDR3 DNA reads as TGTGCCAGCAGCCAGGAGGCGCAGGGGGCAGGGAACACTGAAGCTTTCTTT.

The chain recombines TRBV14 with TRBJ2-2; 12 nucleotides line up with TRBD2. The CDR3 covers 19 residues. Per germline, CDR1 SGHDN and CDR2 FVKESK. The ends lost 1 base at V and 5 bases at J; junction bases unmatched: 11. The DNA of the CDR3 is TGTGCCAGCAGCCAAGTTCTCCGGACTAGCGGGATGAGAACCGGGGAGCTGTTTTTT. Translated, it gives CASSQVLRTSGMRTGELFF.

As for this clone: Germline is not matched at one junction end, which may reflect a read error. The J gene is TRBJ2-3, the V gene TRBV7-8; TRBD2 aligns across 8 bases. The CDR3 is made up of 18 amino acids. From germline, CDR1 is SGHVS and CDR2 FQNEAQ. The CDR3 loop is CASSVAGLAGGVGGTQYF. The CDR3, as DNA: TGTGCCAGCAGCGTAGCCGGACTAGCCGGGGGGGTGGGCGGAACGCAGTATTTT.

The chain has TRBV7-3 and TRBJ2-7, with D perhaps TRBD2 (6 bases). The germline gives CDR1 SGHTA, CDR2 FQGTGA. The V end was cut by 3 bases, the J end by 2 bases, with 11 bases between. This CDR3 comprises 14 residues. This CDR3 is CASSLGGVPYEQYF. DNA for the CDR3: TGTGCCAGCAGCTTGGGGGGAGTCCCCTACGAGCAGTACTTC.

The V call is TRBV24-1, the J call TRBJ2-7; the match to TRBD1 covers 8 bases. Germline lookup yields CDR1 KGHDR and CDR2 SFDVKD. The CDR3 loop spans 15 amino acids. The junction had 3 bases not matched to a gene; V was cut back by 2 bases and J by 1 base. In nucleotides, the CDR3 is TGTGCCACCAGTGATTCCGGGACAGGATCCTACGAGCAGTACTTC. Translating gives CATSDSGTGSYEQYF.

This clone turned up a few times. The chain recombines TRBV6-2 or TRBV6-3 with TRBJ2-1; D gene unclear. Trimming took off 0 bases at V and 0 bases at J, with 9 bases between the two ends. CDR1 is MNHEY and CDR2 is SVGEGT in the germline V gene. The CDR3 loop spans 16 amino acids. DNA of the CDR3: TGTGCCAGCAGTTACTCGGGCAGATTCTCCTACAATGAGCAGTTCTTC. Translating it yields CASSYSGRFSYNEQFF.

By share, this clone ranks as large (0.1 to 1%). The rearrangement joins TRBV19 to TRBJ1-2, with 9 bases lining up with TRBD1. Germline trimming cut 9 bases from V and 6 bases from J; bases unmatched to any gene: 8. Germline V gene data show CDR1 as LNHDA and CDR2 as SQIVND (reference sequence). This CDR3 has 13 amino acids. The CDR3 DNA is TGTGCCAGCTGGGACAGGGAAAGAGATGGCTACACCTTC. This translates into CASWDRERDGYTF. Full variable domain (rest looked up from reference TRBV19 and TRBJ1-2): DGGITQSPKYLFRKEGQNVTLSCEQNLNHDAMYWYRQDPGQGLRLIYYSQIVNDFQKGDIAEGYSVSREKKESFPLTVTSAQKNPTAFYLCASWDRERDGYTFGSGTRLTVV.

The chain joins TRBV6-5 to TRBJ1-1; possible D gene TRBD1, 6 bases. This CDR3 is 14 amino acids long. The V and J ends lost 6 bases and 11 bases respectively, with 22 bases between them. From germline, CDR1 is MNHEY and CDR2 SVGAGI. CDR3 region: CASSPTGRAPRAFF. CDR3 bases: TGTGCCAGCAGCCCCACAGGGCGAGCCCCGAGGGCTTTCTTT.

The chain recombines TRBV20-1 with TRBJ1-2; TRBD1 aligns across 7 bases. The CDR3 contains 13 residues. V was pared by 3 bases and J by 4 bases, with 5 bases of the junction left unmatched. CDR1 is DFQATT, CDR2 SNEGSKA, per germline (reference sequence). DNA of the CDR3: TGCAGTGCTAGTAAAGGGGGCGGCTATGGCTACACCTTC. Translating it yields CSASKGGGYGYTF.

J is TRBJ2-5 and V is TRBV5-4; TRBD1 matches 10 bases. CDR1 SGHNT and CDR2 YYREEE come from the germline V gene (reference sequence). The CDR3 spans 14 residues. Trimming at V came to 5 bases and at J to 3 bases, leaving 4 bases not matched to a gene. The CDR3 loop is CASSSGQGEETQYF. The DNA of the CDR3 is TGTGCCAGCAGTTCCGGACAGGGGGAAGAGACCCAGTACTTC.